Listed here are 32 T cell receptor beta chains from one sample, sequenced in a study of blood T cells in healthy people across ages. Combining a sample-barcoded 5' primer with a J-beta primer mix, a second PCR ran for about 7 to 11 cycles. TCRdb recomputed calls from the 5' RACE reads with MiXCR, one row per CDR3 protein. Altogether 1.4 million or so distinct CDR3 sequences are present, less than 45% being singletons, with the ten largest covering under 5%. Sequencing input: blood. The receptors here all came from a young woman in good health.

This clonotype has just a few counts. The chain couples TRBV12-3 or TRBV12-4 to TRBJ2-5, with D perhaps TRBD2 (6 bases). There are 13 residues in the CDR3. Trimming stripped 6 bases from V and 4 bases from J, with 12 bases between. The CDR3, as DNA: TGTGCCAGCAGCCCGACTAGGAGAGAGACCCAGTACTTC. Translation: CASSPTRRETQYF.

The rearrangement links TRBV14 to TRBJ1-1; a weak D match, TRBD1 (6 bases). V was cut by 4 bases and J by 3 bases, with 15 bases left in between. The CDR3 runs 15 residues. Germline V CDR1 and CDR2: SGHDN, FVKESK. CDR3 amino acids: CASSRQGPWDTEAFF. The CDR3 DNA reads TGTGCCAGCAGCCGCCAGGGGCCCTGGGACACTGAAGCTTTCTTT.

The J gene is TRBJ2-7, the V gene TRBV30, with D tentatively TRBD2 (6 bases). Trimming took off 5 bases at V and 1 base at J, with 6 bases between the two ends. The CDR3 totals 11 residues. Germline V gene lookup returns CDR1 GTSNPN and CDR2 SVGIG (reference sequence). DNA of the CDR3: TGTGCCTGGGGGACTTCCTACGAGCAGTACTTC. Encoded protein: CAWGTSYEQYF. Together with reference TRBV30 and TRBJ2-7, the CDR3 gives the full variable domain: SQTIHQWPATLVQPVGSPLSLECTVEGTSNPNLYWYRQAAGRGLQLLFYSVGIGQISSEVPQNLSASRPQDRQFILSSKKLLLSDSGFYLCAWGTSYEQYFGPGTRLTVT.

The rearrangement uses TRBV10-3 and TRBJ2-5; D unresolved. V dropped 0 bases and J dropped 2 bases, with 4 bases sitting between them. The CDR3 extends over 13 amino acids. CDR1 is ENHRY and CDR2 is SYGVKD in the germline V gene. DNA for the CDR3: TGTGCCATCAGTGAGTCGACGCAAGAGACCCAGTACTTC. This encodes CAISESTQETQYF.

This clonotype showed up just a few times. The genes are TRBV7-2 and TRBJ2-1; weak D call: TRBD2 (5 bases). V lost 5 bases and J lost 3, with 11 bases in between. The CDR3 has 14 amino acids. Germline V gene sequence: CDR1 SGHTA, CDR2 FQGNSA. The CDR3 DNA follows: TGTGCCAGCAGCCCCGAGGGATTCTACAATGAGCAGTTCTTC. It yields the protein CASSPEGFYNEQFF. The full variable domain, in which reference TRBV7-2 and TRBJ2-1 provide the parts outside the CDR3, is GAGVSQSPSNKVTEKGKDVELRCDPISGHTALYWYRQSLGQGLEFLIYFQGNSAPDKSGLPSDRFSAERTGGSVSTLTIQRTQQEDSAVYLCASSPEGFYNEQFFGPGTRLTVL.

Ten or more counts support this clonotype. The V and J genes are TRBV21-1 and TRBJ2-3; the table's D call of TRBD1 was not tested on the DNA. TRBV21-1 is listed as a pseudogene. The CDR3 is 15 amino acids. In DNA, the CDR3 is TGTGCCAGCAGCAAACCCAGGACGGGTCCAGATACGCAGTATTTT. Translation: CASSKPRTGPDTQYF.

Regarding this clonotype: This may be a read error, as it is one base from a much larger clone. V and J are TRBV28 and TRBJ2-1; no definite D call. Germline V gene lookup returns CDR1 MDHEN and CDR2 SYDVKM. The CDR3 runs to 13 residues. Trimming left V 1 base short and J 10 bases short, with 11 bases between. The CDR3 DNA reads TGTGCCAGCAGTTTATATCAGTCCTACGAGCAGTTCTTC. Translating it yields CASSLYQSYEQFF.

In DNA, the CDR3 is TGTGCCGGCCACCGATTGACGTCATTACACTATGGCTACACCTTC. Translation: CAGHRLTSLHYGYTF. This chain links TRBV2 with TRBJ1-2, with D hard to call. The CDR3 extends over 15 amino acids. CDR1 is SNHLY and CDR2 is FYNNEI in the germline V gene. V was shortened by 11 bases and J by 3 bases, with 22 bases between the two germline ends.

V is TRBV2 and J is TRBJ2-1; D remains ambiguous. V lost 9 bases to trimming and J lost 10 bases, with 10 bases between them. Germline V gives CDR1 SNHLY, CDR2 FYNNEI. CDR3 length: 10 amino acids. The CDR3 here is CASRGLEQFF. CDR3 nucleotides: TGTGCCAGTAGAGGTCTCGAGCAGTTCTTC.

In its sample, this clonotype was seen many times. The chain is built from TRBV4-3 and TRBJ2-5; 7 positions agree with TRBD1. The junction had 3 bases not matched to a gene; V was cut back by 1 base and J by 1 base. CDR3 length equals 15 residues. Germline assignment: CDR1 LGHNA and CDR2 YSLEER. In DNA form, the CDR3 reads TGCGCCAGCAGCCAAGGCACAGGGGTCCAAGAGACCCAGTACTTC. Translation: CASSQGTGVQETQYF.

This chain joins TRBV15 and TRBJ1-4, with 8 bases aligning to TRBD1. The V and J ends lost 1 base and 7 bases, in that order; junction bases with no gene match: 5. The CDR3 is made up of 15 amino acids. Germline CDR1 reads LNHNV; CDR2 reads YYDKDF (reference sequence). The CDR3 spells CATSRGAGGGEKLFF. Here the CDR3 DNA reads TGTGCCACCAGCAGAGGGGCAGGGGGCGGTGAAAAACTGTTTTTT.

The rearrangement uses TRBV10-2 and TRBJ2-7; D is unresolved. V lost 3 bases and J 6 bases, leaving 15 bases between the germline ends. This CDR3 is 14 amino acids long. From germline, CDR1 is WSHSY and CDR2 SAAADI. CDR3 sequence (DNA): TGCGCCAGCAGTGACCCACGAGGAGTAGCCGAGCAGTACTTC. This translates into CASSDPRGVAEQYF.

The chain's CDR3 is CASSQVEHLRGANYGYTF. In DNA form, the CDR3 reads TGCGCCAGCAGCCAAGTTGAGCACTTAAGGGGGGCTAACTATGGCTACACCTTC. This chain links TRBV4-3 with TRBJ1-2, with D maybe TRBD1 (6 bases). Germline V CDR1 and CDR2: LGHNA, YSLEER. CDR3 length: 18 amino acids. V was cut by 1 base and J by 0 bases, with 18 bases left in between.

The rearrangement uses TRBV27 and TRBJ2-5; D is possibly TRBD2 (6 bases). V was clipped by 5 bases and J by 0 bases, with 13 bases between them. This CDR3 comprises 15 residues. CDR1 is MNHEY, CDR2 SMNVEV, per germline (reference sequence). The CDR3, as DNA: TGTGCCAGCAGTCCCCTGGGGGGATACCAAGAGACCCAGTACTTC. Translation: CASSPLGGYQETQYF.

This clonotype has at least ten counts. This CDR3 reads CSVRDGYETQYF. The CDR3 nucleotides read TGCAGCGTGCGAGACGGTTACGAGACCCAGTACTTC. The rearrangement joins TRBV29-1 to TRBJ2-5; no clear D gene. CDR1 and CDR2 from the germline V gene are SQVTM and ANQGSEA. With 6 bases removed from V and 5 bases from J, the gap between germline ends came to 13 bases. The CDR3 is 12 amino acids.

The table lists this clonotype with a count of one. J is TRBJ1-6 and V is TRBV25-1; unclear D gene. The CDR3 loop spans 14 amino acids. With 6 bases removed from V and 13 bases from J, the gap between germline ends came to 19 bases. Germline V gives CDR1 MGHDK, CDR2 SYGVNS. DNA for the CDR3: TGTGCCAGCAGCCCCTGGAGGACCACTAAGCCCCTCCACTTT. Protein product: CASSPWRTTKPLHF.

Remarks on this clonotype: A single base separates this from a much larger clone, so it may be a read error. This rearrangement joins TRBV7-9 to TRBJ1-2, with 8 bases aligning to TRBD1. From germline, CDR1 is SEHNR and CDR2 FQNEAQ (reference sequence). The CDR3 is made up of 14 amino acids. The CDR3, as DNA: TGTGCCAGCAGCTTAGTCCGGACAGGGTCTGGCCACACCTTC. As protein: CASSLVRTGSGHTF.

This clonotype has more than one count but fewer than ten. V is TRBV11-2 and J is TRBJ1-2; 10 bases are a match to TRBD1. Germline V gene data show CDR1 as SGHAT and CDR2 as FQNNGV. The V and J ends lost 4 bases and 2 bases, in that order; junction bases with no gene match: 10. CDR3 length equals 17 residues. CDR3 residues: CASSSHRSDRGNYGYTF. In DNA form, the CDR3 reads TGTGCCAGCAGCTCCCATAGATCGGACAGGGGGAACTATGGCTACACCTTC. Filled out from reference TRBV11-2 and TRBJ1-2, the complete variable domain reads EAGVAQSPRYKIIEKRQSVAFWCNPISGHATLYWYQQILGQGPKLLIQFQNNGVVDDSQLPKDRFSAERLKGVDSTLKIQPAKLEDSAVYLCASSSHRSDRGNYGYTFGSGTRLTVV.

This chain joins TRBV20-1 and TRBJ2-1, with 7 bases lining up with TRBD2. Germline lookup yields CDR1 DFQATT and CDR2 SNEGSKA (reference sequence). The trim removed 1 base at V and 2 bases at J, leaving 5 bases unmatched. The CDR3 length is 15 residues. In nucleotides, the CDR3 is TGCAGTGCTAGAGTGTCTAGCGGAACCTACAATGAGCAGTTCTTC. Its translation: CSARVSSGTYNEQFF.

The rearrangement uses TRBV6-1 and TRBJ2-2; D is perhaps TRBD1 (5 bases). Germline V gene lookup returns CDR1 MNHNS and CDR2 SASEGT. V was clipped by 9 bases and J by 4 bases, with 12 bases between them. This CDR3 spans 13 amino acids. The CDR3 protein is CARGAGITGELFF. For the CDR3, the DNA is TGTGCCAGAGGGGCAGGGATCACCGGGGAGCTGTTTTTT.

This chain uses TRBV28 with TRBJ2-2; 8 nucleotides match TRBD2. Germline trimming cut 6 bases from V and 3 bases from J; bases unmatched to any gene: 6. Germline assignment: CDR1 MDHEN and CDR2 SYDVKM. The CDR3 has 15 residues. The CDR3 region is CASSQRGGYTGELFF. CDR3 nucleotides: TGTGCCAGCAGCCAACGGGGGGGCTACACCGGGGAGCTGTTTTTT.

Here the CDR3 reads CASSVGAVSADTQYF. The CDR3 coding sequence is TGTGCCAGCAGCGTAGGCGCGGTCAGCGCAGATACGCAGTATTTT. The V gene is TRBV9, the J gene TRBJ2-3; no clear D. The CDR3 totals 15 residues. CDR1 is SGDLS, CDR2 YYNGEE, per germline. V lost 0 bases, J lost 4 bases, and 12 bases lay in between.

V usage is TRBV2 and J usage is TRBJ1-1, with TRBD1 as a possible D gene (5 bases). CDR3 length equals 14 residues. The germline gives CDR1 SNHLY, CDR2 FYNNEI. The V end lost 8 bases, the J end lost 4 bases, and 17 bases lay between the germline ends. The CDR3 DNA reads as TGTGCCAGCGGGGGAGACAGTCTGGGCACTGAAGCTTTCTTT. Translated, it gives CASGGDSLGTEAFF. The entire variable domain, with the rest obtained from reference TRBV2 and TRBJ1-1, is as follows: EPEVTQTPSHQVTQMGQEVILRCVPISNHLYFYWYRQILGQKVEFLVSFYNNEISEKSEIFDDQFSVERPDGSNFTLKIRSTKLEDSAMYFCASGGDSLGTEAFFGQGTRLTVV.

This clonotype was counted a few times. Since a much larger clone is just one base distant, this may be a read error. The chain is built from TRBV12-3 or TRBV12-4 and TRBJ1-2; TRBD1 agrees at 7 bases. J was trimmed by 4 bases and V by 6 bases; bases with no gene match: 5. This CDR3 spans 13 amino acids. CDR3 sequence (DNA): TGTGCCAGCAGGCCCGGGACAGCCTATGGCTACACCTTC. Translated: CASRPGTAYGYTF.

The chain has TRBV4-2 and TRBJ2-1; TRBD1 matches 7 bases. Germline assignment: CDR1 LGHNA and CDR2 YNFKEQ. V shed 4 bases and J 8 bases; nucleotides not matched to a gene: 8. There are 14 residues in the CDR3. The CDR3 region is CASSPQTGPDEQFF. As DNA, the CDR3 is TGTGCCAGCAGCCCTCAGACAGGGCCGGATGAGCAGTTCTTC.

The chain joins TRBV10-3 to TRBJ2-7; TRBD1 aligns across 9 bases. After removal of 4 bases from V and 4 bases from J, the junction contained 5 bases not matched to a gene. The CDR3 sequence is 14 residues long. Per the germline V gene, CDR1 is ENHRY and CDR2 is SYGVKD. The CDR3 DNA follows: TGTGCCATCAGTGCCGGGACAGGGTGGTACGAGCAGTACTTC. Translation gives CAISAGTGWYEQYF.

The CDR3 reads CASSLEFSSLPNEQFF. Here the CDR3 DNA reads TGTGCCAGCAGCTTAGAGTTTAGCTCCCTCCCCAATGAGCAGTTCTTC. This chain joins TRBV13 and TRBJ2-1, with unresolved D. The CDR3 extends over 16 amino acids. Germline V gene sequence: CDR1 PRHDT, CDR2 FYEKMQ (reference sequence). V was trimmed by 1 base and J by 6 bases, leaving 16 bases between them.

This clonotype appeared a single time. The chain is built from TRBV28 and TRBJ1-5, with D tentatively TRBD1 (5 bases). V lost 7 bases to trimming and J lost 5 bases, with 15 bases between them. From germline, CDR1 is MDHEN and CDR2 SYDVKM. The length of the CDR3 is 14 residues. The CDR3 bases are TGTGCCAGCACCCAAGTCCGGGGGTATCAGCCCCAGCATTTT. This codes for CASTQVRGYQPQHF.

V gene TRBV11-3 combines with J gene TRBJ2-1; TRBD2 aligns across 7 bases. Germline CDR1 and CDR2: SGHNT and YENEEA. The junction had 4 bases not matched to a gene; V was cut back by 0 bases and J by 2 bases. This CDR3 comprises 16 residues. The CDR3 sequence is CASSLERGLPYNEQFF. For the CDR3, the DNA is TGTGCCAGCAGCTTAGAGCGGGGACTACCCTACAATGAGCAGTTCTTC.

This clonotype was observed a few times. The J gene is TRBJ2-1, the V gene TRBV30, with 7 bases identical to TRBD1. J was trimmed by 0 bases and V by 1 base; bases with no gene match: 9. The CDR3 has 17 amino acids. Germline CDR1 reads GTSNPN; CDR2 reads SVGIG (reference sequence). The CDR3: CAWSGQQGQVSYNEQFF. The CDR3 bases are TGTGCCTGGAGTGGCCAACAGGGGCAAGTCTCCTACAATGAGCAGTTCTTC.

A remark on this clonotype: A much larger clone lies one base from this, so it may be a read error. The V gene is TRBV20-1, the J gene TRBJ2-3; D unresolved. The CDR3 loop spans 15 amino acids. V was trimmed by 5 bases and J by 1 base, leaving 16 bases between them. Germline V gene lookup returns CDR1 DFQATT and CDR2 SNEGSKA (reference sequence). The CDR3 nucleotides read TGCAGTGCTCCGTCACCCATTGCGGGCACAGATACGCAGTATTTT. Translation gives CSAPSPIAGTDTQYF.

This clonotype was seen only a few times. V gene TRBV10-3 combines with J gene TRBJ2-1, with 13 bases matching TRBD2. The CDR3 covers 15 residues. After removal of 2 bases from V and 8 bases from J, the junction contained 3 bases not matched to a gene. Per the germline V gene, CDR1 is ENHRY and CDR2 is SYGVKD. CDR3 residues: CAISEPGLAGYEQFF. The CDR3 DNA is TGTGCCATCAGTGAGCCGGGACTAGCGGGATATGAGCAGTTCTTC.